Below are 15 T cell receptor beta chains sequenced from a single sample in a study of blood T cells in healthy people across ages. Combining a sample-barcoded 5' primer with a J-beta primer mix, a second PCR ran for about 6 to 12 cycles. TCRdb processed the 5' RACE reads anew with MiXCR; each CDR3 protein has one entry. The data contain about 680,000 distinct CDR3 sequences, about 52% of them seen just once; the ten biggest clones take up around a third. Sequenced: blood. These receptors came from a woman between 55 and 75 years old in good health.

On this clonotype: The junction departs from germline at one end; a sequencing error may be responsible. The chain has TRBV7-3 and TRBJ2-3; D not certain. CDR3 length: 12 residues. The germline V gene encodes CDR1 SGHTA and CDR2 FQGTGA. The CDR3 sequence is CAGSLNLDTQYF. CDR3 DNA: TGTGCCGGCAGCTTAAATCTGGATACGCAGTATTTT.

The chain uses TRBV14 and TRBJ2-4; either TRBD1 or TRBD2 may fit D (5 bases each). Per germline, CDR1 SGHDN and CDR2 FVKESK. V was trimmed by 3 bases and J by 0 bases, leaving 15 bases between them. The CDR3 totals 17 residues. The CDR3 region is CASSQIQERGAKNIQYF. The CDR3 nucleotides are TGTGCCAGCAGCCAGATACAGGAGAGGGGAGCCAAAAACATTCAGTACTTC.

The V and J genes are TRBV20-1 and TRBJ2-5; 10 bases match TRBD1. The DNA end is a closer match to TRBJ2-7, so the J assignment may be wrong. Germline assignment: CDR1 DFQATT and CDR2 SNEGSKA (reference sequence). CDR3 length: 15 amino acids. CDR3 sequence (DNA): TGCAGTGCTAGAGATCCGGGACAGGGGTTCTACGAGCAGTACTTC. Residues: CSARDPGQGFYEQYF.

Points on this clonotype: This may arise from a read error, as a much more abundant clone is one base away. The gene calls are TRBV4-1 and TRBJ2-7, with D tentatively TRBD2 (6 bases). This CDR3 spans 13 amino acids. CDR1 and CDR2 from the germline V gene are MGHRA and YSYEKL. Trimming took 0 bases from V and 12 from J, leaving 15 bases between them. In DNA form, the CDR3 reads TGCGCCAGCAGCCAAGAGGAGGGGAACATTCGGTACTTC. This encodes CASSQEEGNIRYF.

This clonotype has more than one count but fewer than ten. This sequence joins TRBV3-1 and TRBJ2-3; 8 positions match TRBD2. The V gene end was trimmed by 3 bases and the J gene end by 1 base; junction bases not matched to a gene: 0. The CDR3 totals 14 residues. The germline CDR1 and CDR2 sequences are LGHDT and YNNKEL (reference sequence). As DNA, the CDR3 is TGTGCCAGCAGCCAGCGGGAGGGCACAGATACGCAGTATTTT. Encoded protein: CASSQREGTDTQYF.

V and J are TRBV15 and TRBJ2-6; D call uncertain. Trimming left V 9 bases short and J 0 bases short, with 12 bases between. The germline gives CDR1 LNHNV, CDR2 YYDKDF (reference sequence). This CDR3 spans 15 amino acids. The CDR3 protein is CATDRAASGANVLTF. In DNA form, the CDR3 reads TGTGCCACGGACCGGGCAGCCTCTGGGGCCAACGTCCTGACTTTC. The whole variable domain, filled in from reference TRBV15 and TRBJ2-6, reads DAMVIQNPRYQVTQFGKPVTLSCSQTLNHNVMYWYQQKSSQAPKLLFHYYDKDFNNEADTPDNFQSRRPNTSFCFLDIRSPGLGDTAMYLCATDRAASGANVLTFGAGSRLTVL.

This clonotype was counted ten times or more. The CDR3 nucleotides read TGCAGCGTTGATCGGGATTACGAGACCCAGTACTTC. This translates into CSVDRDYETQYF. The chain is built from TRBV29-1 and TRBJ2-5; D may be TRBD2 (5 bases). The CDR3 spans 12 residues. Looked up from germline, CDR1 is SQVTM and CDR2 is ANQGSEA. V was pared by 3 bases and J by 5 bases, with 10 bases between.

Points on this clonotype: The germline gene is not matched at one end of the junction; a read error may be the cause. V is TRBV4-3 and J is TRBJ2-1, with 7 bases aligning to TRBD1. CDR1 is LGHNA, CDR2 YSLEER, per germline. This CDR3 has 15 residues. CDR3 sequence: CAGSQDTGAYNEQFF. As DNA, the CDR3 is TGCGCCGGCAGCCAAGATACAGGGGCCTACAATGAGCAGTTCTTC.

This chain joins TRBV5-1 and TRBJ1-1; TRBD1 matches at 8 bases. The V and J ends lost 3 bases and 1 base, in that order; junction bases with no gene match: 11. The CDR3 consists of 17 residues. Germline values: CDR1 SGHRS, CDR2 YFSETQ. This chain's CDR3 is CASSSGTGISGNTEAFF. DNA of the CDR3: TGCGCCAGCAGCTCCGGGACAGGCATCTCGGGGAACACTGAAGCTTTCTTT.

J is TRBJ2-2 and V is TRBV28; 10 nucleotides agree with TRBD1. The CDR3 contains 17 residues. Germline trimming cut 5 bases from V and 7 bases from J; bases unmatched to any gene: 13. The germline CDR1 and CDR2 sequences are MDHEN and SYDVKM. The DNA of the CDR3 is TGTGCCAGCAGTCCTCTTCCGGGACAGGGGAGAGTCGGGGAGCTGTTTTTT. Protein product: CASSPLPGQGRVGELFF.

V gene TRBV21-1 combines with J gene TRBJ2-7. TRBV21-1 is tagged as a pseudogene. The CDR3 contains 15 residues. The CDR3 region has the DNA TGTGCCAGCAGCAAAGTCATTTTGGAAGTCTACGAGCAGTACTTC. As protein: CASSKVILEVYEQYF.

Only a few counts were recorded for this clonotype. Germline is not matched at one junction end, which may reflect a read error. The V gene is TRBV27, the J gene TRBJ1-6; D is unresolved. The CDR3 sequence is 13 residues long. Germline CDR1 is MNHEY and CDR2 is SMNVEV (reference sequence). The CDR3 sequence is CASGWDYSSPLHF. The CDR3 DNA follows: TGTGCCAGCGGCTGGGATTATAGTTCACCCCTCCACTTT.

Concerning this clonotype: Its ends do not fully match the called genes, so a read error is possible. This sequence joins TRBV7-2 and TRBJ2-3, with a weak D call TRBD1 (6 bases). The CDR3 sequence is 14 residues long. Germline V lookup: CDR1 SGHTA, CDR2 FQGNSA. The CDR3 region has the DNA TGTGCCAGCAGCTTAAGCAGGGACACAGATATGCAGTATTTT. As protein: CASSLSRDTDMQYF.

The chain combines TRBV10-3 with TRBJ2-2; 7 bases line up with TRBD2. Germline V gene sequence: CDR1 ENHRY, CDR2 SYGVKD. V lost 10 bases and J lost 7; bases outside the gene matches: 3. This CDR3 is 11 amino acids long. The CDR3 DNA sequence: TGTGCCACCGGGGAGGGCGGGGAGCTGTTTTTT. Translated, it gives CATGEGGELFF.

This clonotype was seen a few times. This chain links TRBV24-1 with TRBJ2-7; D not resolved. The germline V gene encodes CDR1 KGHDR and CDR2 SFDVKD. The germline V and J ends were trimmed by 5 bases and 1 base, with 8 bases remaining between them. CDR3 length: 13 residues. The CDR3 coding sequence is TGTGCCACCAGTGGTCCCATTTCCTACGAGCAGTACTTC. Its protein product is CATSGPISYEQYF.